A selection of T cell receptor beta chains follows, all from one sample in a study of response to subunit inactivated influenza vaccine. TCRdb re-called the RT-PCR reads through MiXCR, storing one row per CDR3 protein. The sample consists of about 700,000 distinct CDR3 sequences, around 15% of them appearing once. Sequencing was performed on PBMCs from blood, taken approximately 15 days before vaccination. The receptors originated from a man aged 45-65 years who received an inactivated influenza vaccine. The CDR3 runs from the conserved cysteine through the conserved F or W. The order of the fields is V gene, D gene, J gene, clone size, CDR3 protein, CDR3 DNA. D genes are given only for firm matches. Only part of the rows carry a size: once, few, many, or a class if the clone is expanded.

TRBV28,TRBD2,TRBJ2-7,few,CASSLRGASVGYEQYF,TGTGCCAGCAGTTTGCGGGGGGCCTCTGTTGGCTACGAGCAGTACTTC
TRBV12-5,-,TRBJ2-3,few,CASGLDSLTDTQYF,TGTGCTAGTGGTTTGGACAGCCTCACAGATACGCAGTATTTT
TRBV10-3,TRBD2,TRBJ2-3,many,CAITGSSGASTDTQYF,TGTGCCATCACGGGGTCTAGCGGGGCTAGCACAGATACGCAGTATTTT
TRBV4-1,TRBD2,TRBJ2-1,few,CASSQEVGSGSAYNEQFF,TGCGCCAGCAGCCAAGAAGTGGGGAGCGGGAGTGCCTACAATGAGCAGTTCTTC
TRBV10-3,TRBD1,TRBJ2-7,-,CAIKWDSSGGGEQYF,TGTGCCATCAAATGGGACAGCTCTGGCGGTGGCGAGCAGTACTTC
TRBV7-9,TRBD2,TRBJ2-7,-,CASSLDPGLAGAYEQYF,TGTGCCAGCAGCTTAGATCCTGGACTAGCGGGGGCCTACGAGCAGTACTTC
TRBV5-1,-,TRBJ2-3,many,CASSLGRRSSTSTDTQYF,TGCGCCAGCAGCTTGGGCCGCCGATCGTCTACCAGCACAGATACGCAGTATTTT
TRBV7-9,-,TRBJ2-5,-,CASLTGTTFAETQYF,TGTGCCAGCTTGACCGGGACCACCTTCGCAGAGACCCAGTACTTC
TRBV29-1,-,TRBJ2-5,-,CGAKDQETQYF,TGCGGTGCAAAGGACCAAGAGACCCAGTACTTC
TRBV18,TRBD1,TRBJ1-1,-,CASSPKTGASTEAFF,TGTGCCAGCTCCCCCAAAACAGGGGCGAGCACTGAAGCTTTCTTT
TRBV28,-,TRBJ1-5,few,CASTPDPRDNQPQHF,TGTGCCAGCACCCCTGATCCCAGGGACAATCAGCCCCAGCATTTT
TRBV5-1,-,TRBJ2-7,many,CASSLVGGPSYEQYF,TGCGCCAGCAGCTTGGTTGGCGGGCCCTCCTACGAGCAGTACTTC
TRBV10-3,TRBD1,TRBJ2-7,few,CAISDPGQKSEQYF,TGTGCCATCAGTGATCCGGGACAGAAGAGCGAGCAGTACTTC
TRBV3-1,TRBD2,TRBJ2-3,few,CASSPLSISGTSALGDTQYF,TGTGCCAGCAGCCCTCTATCGATTTCCGGGACTAGCGCGCTCGGGGATACGCAGTATTTT
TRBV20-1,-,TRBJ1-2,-,CSASPPRGYTF,TGCAGTGCTAGTCCCCCTCGCGGCTACACCTTC
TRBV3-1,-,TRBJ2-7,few,CASSQGGDSLYEQYF,TGTGCCAGCAGCCAAGGGGGGGACAGTCTCTACGAGCAGTACTTC
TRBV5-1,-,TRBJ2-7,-,CASSLSTDSYEQYF,TGCGCCAGCAGCTTATCGACAGATTCCTACGAGCAGTACTTC
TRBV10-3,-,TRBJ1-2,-,CAISEEGRAYTF,TGTGCCATCAGTGAGGAGGGTAGGGCCTACACCTTC
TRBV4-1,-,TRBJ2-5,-,CASSQDKGKTQYF,TGCGCCAGCAGCCAAGATAAAGGAAAGACCCAGTACTTC
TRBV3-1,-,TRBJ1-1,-,CASSQGAAEAFF,TGTGCCAGCAGCCAGGGGGCGGCTGAAGCTTTCTTT
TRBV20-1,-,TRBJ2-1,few,CSARRGGNEQFF,TGCAGTGCTAGACGAGGGGGCAATGAGCAGTTCTTC
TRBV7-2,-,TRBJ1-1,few,CASSLVGGAFF,TGTGCCAGCAGCTTAGTGGGGGGAGCTTTCTTT
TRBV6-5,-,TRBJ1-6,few,CASTQLGSPLHF,TGTGCCAGCACTCAACTCGGGTCACCCCTCCACTTT
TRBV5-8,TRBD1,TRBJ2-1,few,CASRTSTGSSYNEQFF,TGTGCCAGCAGAACTTCGACAGGGAGCTCCTACAATGAGCAGTTCTTC
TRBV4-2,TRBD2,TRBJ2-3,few,CASSQSRAGANLDRTDTQYF,TGTGCCAGCAGCCAATCGCGAGCGGGGGCGAATTTGGATCGCACAGATACGCAGTATTTT
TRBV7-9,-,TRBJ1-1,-,CASSPPKRNTEAFF,TGTGCCAGCAGCCCCCCGAAGAGGAACACTGAAGCTTTCTTT
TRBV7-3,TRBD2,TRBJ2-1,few,CASSLAGGGNYNEQFF,TGTGCCAGCAGCTTAGCGGGAGGCGGGAACTACAATGAGCAGTTCTTC
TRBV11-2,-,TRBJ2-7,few,CASSSDFLDYEQYF,TGTGCCAGCAGCTCGGACTTTCTAGACTACGAGCAGTACTTC
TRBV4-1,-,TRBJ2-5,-,CASSQDGYQETQYF,TGCGCCAGCAGCCAAGACGGCTATCAAGAGACCCAGTACTTC